The 2 T cell receptor beta chains below were found in one sample sequenced in a study of monozygotic twins with inflammatory bowel disease. One entry per CDR3 protein, without DNA, is what TCRdb gives after re-calling the 5' RACE reads. The listing contains approximately 150,000 distinct CDR3 sequences. Material for sequencing was blood. The receptors originated from a human donor with ulcerative colitis or Crohn's disease, or a healthy co-twin of an affected twin (not recorded which).

V is TRBV15 and J is TRBJ1-1; TCRdb indicates TRBD1, and absent DNA this call remains unverified. In germline, CDR1 is LNHNV, CDR2 YYDKDF (reference sequence). The CDR3 runs to 14 residues. The CDR3 here is CATRPTGGNPEAFF.

The genes are TRBV29-1 and TRBJ1-1; checking the TCRdb D call of TRBD1 is not possible without DNA. CDR1 is SQVTM and CDR2 is ANQGSEA in the germline V gene. The CDR3 runs 14 residues. The CDR3 here is CSVRRGTGETEAFF.